The clone carrying this T cell receptor (beta chain) showed up many times. Its antigen is unknown. This record belongs to a study of T cells after yellow fever vaccination. Using its own MiXCR run on the 5' RACE reads, TCRdb lists one record per CDR3 protein. Of some 110,000 distinct CDR3 sequences listed, 7.2% are singletons. Trimming took 5 bases from V and 5 from J, leaving 12 bases between them. Germline loops: CDR1 SGHVS, CDR2 FQNEAQ. The CDR3 length is 14 residues. Whole-study findings and limits: Once the booster was given, most primary-vaccination clones reappeared, at over 95% for CD4 and roughly 86% for CD8.

This receptor was taken from a man between 18 and 29 years old who received the YFV17D yellow fever vaccine. This specimen was CD4+ T cells sorted from PBMCs, taken more than 35 days after the first yellow fever vaccination. J is TRBJ1-4 and V is TRBV7-8; a weak D match, TRBD1 (5 bases). In DNA, the CDR3 is TGTGCCAGCAGCATGGGACGGAGAAATGAAAAACTGTTTTTT. Amino acid sequence: CASSMGRRNEKLFF.